In its sample, the clone carrying this T cell receptor (beta chain) was seen a few times. The antigen is not known. Trimming removed 2 bases from V and 4 bases from J, with 4 bases in between. CDR1 and CDR2 from the germline V gene are KGHDR and SFDVKD. The CDR3 spans 12 residues. TCRdb re-derived calls from the reads in MiXCR, one entry per CDR3 protein. The profile shows just over 450,000 distinct CDR3 sequences, about 42% of them singletons. This entry belongs to a study of T cell repertoires in cytomegalovirus infection. Background on the study: An indication of both CMV infection and matching HLA type came from public TCR beta signatures.

The gene calls are TRBV24-1 and TRBJ1-2; no reliable D call. Sample: cultured PBMCs, taken from culture after CMV antigen stimulation. The origin of this receptor is a human donor in good health (CMV status not recorded). Some clones in this sample may be carry-over from other donors' samples. DNA of the CDR3: TGTGCCACCAGTGATTGGGGCTATGGCTACACCTTC. As protein: CATSDWGYGYTF.